This T cell receptor beta chain was obtained from a study of T cells in narcolepsy. The overall study: Healthy controls were enrolled alongside patients with narcolepsy type 1 or type 2. Study-level results: Blood of same and different patients, but not healthy controls, reportedly held recurring autoreactive clonotypes. Some memory CD4+ repertoires had no autoreactive clone sequences. Comparing one patient's CSF and blood CD4+ clonotypes highlighted HCRT- and TRIB2-specific autoreactive clonotypes.

Germline V gene lookup returns CDR1 GTSNPN and CDR2 SVGIG (reference sequence). The CDR3 extends over 14 amino acids. J lost 1 base, V lost 3 bases, and 2 bases had no gene match. Assay: immunoSEQ multiplex PCR; the TCRdb copy retains only in-frame clones and omits some. The sample includes some 30,000 clones, 87% of them seen just once. As regards this clone: Its matching antigen is unknown.

The V call is TRBV30, the J call TRBJ2-3; 9 bases agree with TRBD1. The source is a human donor in good health. Material: memory (CD45RA-) CD4+ T cells from blood. CDR3 amino acids: CAWRRQGGTDTQYF. The CDR3 coding sequence is TGTGCCTGGAGGCGACAGGGGGGCACAGATACGCAGTATTTT.